This TCR beta chain was found in a study of OX40 agonist ivuxolimab in advanced cancers. Study-wide points: At 0.1 to 3.0 mg/kg, CD4+ and CD8+ blood T cells expanded clonally by week 6. The 0.1-3.0 mg/kg partial responders had among the lowest clonal expansion.

Assay used: immunoSEQ multiplex PCR; TCRdb lists only in-frame clones, some missing. The sample lists some 80,000 clones; approximately 93% were seen once. The germline CDR1 and CDR2 sequences are LGHNA and YSLEER. The V and J ends lost 2 bases and 3 bases, in that order; junction bases with no gene match: 3. CDR3 length: 14 amino acids. A word on this clone: Antigen: not known.

The V and J genes are TRBV4-3 and TRBJ1-1; TRBD1 matches 7 bases. The source was CD4+ or CD8+ T cells sorted from blood, collected in a trial of the OX40 agonist ivuxolimab. The source of this sequence is an adult with an advanced solid tumor such as melanoma, head and neck, liver or kidney cancer. Here the CDR3 DNA reads TGCGCCAGCAGCCAAAAACAGGGGCACACTGAAGCTTTCTTT. This gives the protein CASSQKQGHTEAFF.